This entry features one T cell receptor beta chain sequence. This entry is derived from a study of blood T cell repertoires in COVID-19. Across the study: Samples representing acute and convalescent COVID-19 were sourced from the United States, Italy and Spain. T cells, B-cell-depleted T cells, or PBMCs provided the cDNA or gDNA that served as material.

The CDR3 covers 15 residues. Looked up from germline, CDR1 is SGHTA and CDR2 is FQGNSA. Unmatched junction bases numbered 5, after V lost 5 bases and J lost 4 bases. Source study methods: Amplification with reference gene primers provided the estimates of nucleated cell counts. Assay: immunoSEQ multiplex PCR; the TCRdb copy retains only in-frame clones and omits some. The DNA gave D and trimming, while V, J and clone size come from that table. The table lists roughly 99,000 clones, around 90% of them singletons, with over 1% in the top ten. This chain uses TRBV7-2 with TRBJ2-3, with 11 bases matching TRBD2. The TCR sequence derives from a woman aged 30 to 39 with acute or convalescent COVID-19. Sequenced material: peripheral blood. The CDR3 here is CASSKLAGVADTQYF. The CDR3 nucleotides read TGTGCCAGCAGCAAACTAGCGGGAGTCGCAGATACGCAGTATTTT.